This T cell receptor (beta chain) was found in a study of patients and donors after allogeneic stem cell transplantation. This clonotype was seen many times. The CDR3 is made up of 15 amino acids. Trimming removed 1 base from V and 3 bases from J; junction bases left unmatched: 3. Germline CDR1 and CDR2: SGHVS and FNYEAQ. Each CDR3 protein gets one entry after TCRdb re-called the RT-PCR reads with MiXCR. Of 150,000 to 200,000 distinct CDR3 sequences listed, about 24% are singletons. The source of this sequence is a human donor who was either an allogeneic HSCT recipient or a stem cell or donor lymphocyte infusion donor (not recorded which). It is not recorded whose cells these are; they may come from a transplant donor. The chain joins TRBV7-6 to TRBJ1-1; TRBD1 aligns across 9 bases. The sequencing sample was made of blood, either unsorted or a sorted T cell fraction (not recorded which). CDR3 DNA sequence: TGTGCCAGCAGCTTAGATCGACAGGGGGACACTGAAGCTTTCTTT. Translation: CASSLDRQGDTEAFF.